Below, one T cell receptor (beta chain) is given with its context. The antigen it recognizes is unknown. No much larger clone is present one base from it, and per-base qualities are unavailable. The CDR3 starts with the cysteine, ends with the phenylalanine, and has 15 residues. Only the CDR3 DNA stays, 45 bases, in frame from base 1. According to the germline V gene, CDR1 reads MGHRA and CDR2 reads YSYEKL. Ends trimmed: V by 0 bases, J by 2 bases; bases unmatched to a gene: 0. The collaborating institutions used their own protocols to collect whole blood in K2EDTA tubes. For TCRbeta analysis, collaborator samples were shipped as frozen whole blood, as isolated PBMCs, or as DNA extracted from either sample type. This specimen comes from a study of blood T cell repertoires in COVID-19 (dated by TCRdb to about 2020). Context from the whole study: Collaborator samples came from the United States, Italy and Spain and covered acute and convalescent phases of COVID-19. The material from the prospective study consisted of cDNA or gDNA derived from T cells, B-cell-depleted T cells, or PBMCs. The dataset comprised deeply sampled blood TCRbeta repertoires from subjects exposed to, actively infected with, or recovered from COVID-19. The repertoires were released in a freely available public database meant as a resource for research on the immune response to SARS-CoV-2. Samples came from the ongoing ImmuneRACE study (first 160 participants) plus 1,254 subjects from 6 global collaborators. A de-identified subject ID, COVID-19 status, age in years and sex were almost always included in the sample metadata. Where available, HLA class I and class II types were obtained from metadata supplied by the sample provider rather than from assay-based typing. Findings and caveats that apply to the study as a whole: The amount of clinical and demographic metadata varied by source and participant and was provided uncurated.

TCRbeta CDR3 regions were amplified from genomic DNA by means of the immunoSEQ Assay, a bias-controlled multiplex PCR. The authors' pipeline ran thus. Within the assay, amplification of reference gene primers was used to estimate how many nucleated cells each sample contained. To quantify the absolute abundance of each unique TCRbeta CDR3 rearrangement, sequence reads were collapsed and filtered. For each sample, productive Simpson clonality was calculated by taking the square root of Simpson's diversity index across productive rearrangements. TCRdb obtained this table from immuneACCESS and retained in-frame rearrangements with V and J assigned. These tables miss some clones; where compared with another copy, unresolved V genes account for less than half of the shortfall, and the remainder is unexplained. V and J calls and clone size are as listed in that table; D and trimming were resolved from the DNA. The sample table shows 100,000 or so clones, and roughly 87% are seen once. The top ten constitute 6.5% of the sample.

Sample: peripheral blood. This TCR came from a woman in her sixties with acute or convalescent COVID-19. The rearrangement joined TRBV4-1 to TRBJ2-1, and 8 bases in between align with TRBD2. The CDR3 amino acid sequence is: CASSQELAAYNEQFF. At the DNA level, the sequence is TGCGCCAGCAGCCAAGAACTAGCGGCCTACAATGAGCAGTTCTTC.